This T cell receptor (beta chain) is drawn from a study of beta chain features in type 1 diabetes. All of the isolated RNA was reverse transcribed, so expressed TCRB transcripts were sequenced. Method: immunoSEQ multiplex PCR; TCRdb's copy keeps in-frame clones and lacks some. Among under 900,000 clones listed, 15% to 20% were seen once. In this sample, this clone turned up a few times. The CDR3 sequence is 14 residues long. Germline V gene data show CDR1 as KGHSH and CDR2 as LQKENI. V lost 5 bases and J lost 5; bases outside the gene matches: 8. The receptor was derived from a young woman in good health. V is TRBV18 and J is TRBJ2-5, with 7 bases that match TRBD1. The sample comprised naive CD4+ T cells from blood. For the CDR3, the DNA is TGTGCCAGCTCATCTGTGGACAGGTGGGAGACCCAGTACTTC. Its protein product is CASSSVDRWETQYF.